This T cell receptor beta chain appears in the sequencing data of a study of Graves' ophthalmopathy and Graves' hyperthyroidism. Exclusion applied to patients with other autoimmune diseases, uncontrolled infections, pregnancy or lactation. Using RNA transcripts, the TCR beta CDR3 regions were amplified. The workflow started with a first-round RT-PCR run with HTBI primers and then moved on to a second-round multiplex PCR. MiXCR, applied by TCRdb to the multiplex PCR reads, yields one record per CDR3 protein. The table records 450,000 to 600,000 distinct CDR3 sequences, less than 40% of them present only once. Worth noting for this clonotype: Its specificity is not known.

The CDR3 consists of 13 residues. V shed 11 bases and J shed 4 bases, with 14 bases lying between them. The V gene's germline CDR1 is MGHDK and CDR2 SYGVNS. General study points: Detection in blood was also observed for most expanded thyroid clonotypes above 0.001 frequency. As the model predicted ophthalmopathy progression, it achieved a sensitivity of around 70% and a specificity of approximately 72%.

The sequenced sample consisted of peripheral blood or thyroid tissue (not recorded which). The rearrangement uses TRBV25-1 and TRBJ1-4; the D gene is possibly TRBD1 (5 bases). This sequence was found in an adult man with Graves' hyperthyroidism. The CDR3, as DNA: TGTGCCTGGAACCGACAGAATAATGAAAAACTGTTTTTT. It yields the protein CAWNRQNNEKLFF.